This T cell receptor beta chain was obtained from a study of cytomegalovirus exposure and HLA in healthy donors. The PCR had 60 Vbeta and 13 Jbeta primers. Profiling relied on immunoSEQ multiplex PCR, and the TCRdb table lists in-frame clones only, not all of them. Of more than 150,000 clones in the sample, approximately 80% were seen once. Study-level results: In most subjects, TCR beta sequences reportedly gave accurate predictions of HLA-A and HLA-B alleles.

Concerning this clone itself: Its antigen is not identified.

Germline V CDR1 and CDR2: MDHEN, SYDVKM. V shed 8 bases, J shed 2 bases, and the junction held 17 bases outside the gene matches. This CDR3 comprises 17 residues. The chain has TRBV28 and TRBJ1-2, with 7 bases matching TRBD1. The sample was PBMCs. This TCR came from a woman in her thirties in good health and CMV-seronegative. The CDR3 DNA sequence: TGTGCCAGCGGGGGTGCGGGAACCGGGACAGCCAACTATGGCTACACCTTC. It encodes CASGGAGTGTANYGYTF.